These T cell receptor beta chains were read from a single sample in a study of cytomegalovirus exposure and HLA in healthy donors. Some clones are missing from TCRdb's copy, which holds only in-frame ones; the method was immunoSEQ multiplex PCR. The data show some 150,000 clones, over 80% seen once. Specimen: PBMCs. Receptors originate from a woman between 18 and 30 years old in good health and CMV-seronegative. The CDR3 runs from the conserved cysteine through the conserved F or W. Each record gives: clone size, J gene, D gene, V gene, CDR3 length, CDR3 protein, CDR3 DNA. A D gene is named only where the DNA matches it firmly. A row's size may be missing; if present it is once, few, many or a size class.

NA TRBJ1-2 TRBD1 TRBV4-1 15 CASSQYLQGIYGYTF TGCGCCAGCAGCCAGTATTTACAGGGGATCTATGGCTACACCTTC
NA TRBJ1-2 NA TRBV27 14 CASSYSGVAYGYTF TGTGCCAGCAGTTATTCGGGGGTTGCCTATGGCTACACCTTC
NA TRBJ2-5 TRBD2 TRBV6-1 15 CASSEQAGGPETQYF TGTGCCAGCAGTGAACAAGCGGGGGGGCCAGAGACCCAGTACTTC
NA TRBJ2-6 NA TRBV7-9 13 CASNSAGANVLTF TGTGCCAGCAACTCTGCTGGGGCCAACGTCCTGACTTTC
NA TRBJ1-1 NA TRBV2 13 CASSVQGITEAFF TGTGCCAGCAGCGTGCAGGGGATCACTGAAGCTTTCTTT
NA TRBJ1-2 NA TRBV21-1 10 CGTGVEGYTF TGTGGAACGGGGGTTGAAGGCTACACCTTC
NA TRBJ2-7 TRBD2 TRBV5-1 15 CASSLGDYLVDEQYF TGCGCCAGCAGCTTGGGGGACTATTTGGTCGACGAGCAGTACTTC
NA TRBJ2-7 TRBD2 TRBV14 14 CASRNSGATYEQYF TGTGCCAGCAGGAATAGCGGGGCAACCTACGAGCAGTACTTC
few TRBJ2-1 TRBD2 TRBV30 13 CAWSGTSGGARIF TGTGCCTGGAGTGGGACTAGCGGGGGGGCCCGGATCTTC
NA TRBJ1-4 TRBD1 TRBV2 14 CASNTGTGSEKLFF TGTGCCAGCAATACCGGGACAGGGAGTGAAAAACTGTTTTTT
few TRBJ2-1 TRBD1 TRBV28 14 CASSGTGFYNEQFF TGTGCCAGCAGCGGGACAGGGTTCTACAATGAGCAGTTCTTC
NA TRBJ2-7 NA TRBV30 11 CAWSKLHEQYF TGTGCCTGGAGCAAACTACATGAGCAGTACTTC
NA TRBJ2-7 TRBD1 TRBV28 13 CASRSGGLGEQYF TGTGCCAGCAGGTCAGGGGGCCTGGGCGAGCAGTACTTC
NA TRBJ1-2 NA TRBV30 12 CAWSLRSYGYTF TGTGCCTGGAGTCTTCGGTCCTATGGCTACACCTTC
few TRBJ1-6 NA TRBV18 18 CASSPRAQKEGSSSPLHF TGTGCCAGCTCACCAAGGGCTCAAAAAGAGGGCAGCAGCTCACCCCTCCACTTT
NA TRBJ2-7 TRBD1 TRBV30 15 CAWSVIGTGGSEQYF TGTGCCTGGAGTGTAATTGGGACAGGGGGTAGCGAGCAGTACTTC
once TRBJ1-3 NA TRBV18 17 CASSQSRTDGSGNTIYF TGTGCCAGCTCACAATCCCGGACAGACGGCTCTGGAAACACCATATATTTT
NA TRBJ1-2 TRBD1 TRBV6-1 15 CASSKGQGGNYGYTF TGTGCCAGCAGCAAGGGACAGGGGGGTAACTATGGCTACACCTTC
NA TRBJ2-7 TRBD1 TRBV18 14 CASSPSGGVYEQYF TGTGCCAGCTCACCGTCAGGGGGCGTTTACGAGCAGTACTTC
NA TRBJ1-2 NA TRBV6-1 15 CASSDEVWGRWGYTF TGTGCCAGCAGTGATGAGGTTTGGGGGCGCTGGGGCTACACCTTC
NA TRBJ2-5 TRBD1 TRBV5-1 14 CASSSGQGIETQYF TGCGCCAGCAGCTCGGGACAGGGCATCGAGACCCAGTACTTC
NA TRBJ1-4 NA TRBV10-3 14 CAISEGTLNEKLFF TGTGCCATCAGTGAGGGGACACTTAATGAAAAACTGTTTTTT
NA TRBJ1-1 NA TRBV19 15 CASRMYDFGGTEAFF TGTGCCAGTAGAATGTACGATTTCGGAGGGACTGAAGCTTTCTTT
NA TRBJ1-2 NA TRBV28 15 CASSGRGSSGYGYTF TGTGCCAGCAGTGGGAGGGGCAGCTCGGGGTATGGCTACACCTTC
NA TRBJ2-5 TRBD2 TRBV10-1 15 CASSEDPGGKETQYF TGCGCCAGCAGTGAAGACCCGGGGGGAAAAGAGACCCAGTACTTC
few TRBJ1-1 NA TRBV5-4 14 CASSPMGGATEAFF TGTGCCAGCAGCCCGATGGGGGGGGCCACTGAAGCTTTCTTT
NA TRBJ2-3 NA TRBV30 13 CAWSDRARDTQYF TGTGCCTGGAGTGACAGGGCGAGGGATACGCAGTATTTT
NA TRBJ2-6 NA TRBV19 16 CASKKDAGSGANVLTF TGTGCCAGTAAGAAGGACGCGGGCTCTGGGGCCAACGTCCTGACTTTC
NA TRBJ2-3 NA TRBV19 15 CASRYGELNTDTQYF TGTGCCAGTAGATACGGGGAGCTTAACACAGATACGCAGTATTTT
few TRBJ2-7 NA TRBV4-1 14 CASSHQWGTYEQYF TGCGCCAGCAGCCACCAATGGGGGACTTACGAGCAGTACTTC
NA TRBJ1-1 TRBD1 TRBV5-1 17 CASSLGQGRLGNTEAFF TGCGCCAGCAGCTTGGGACAGGGAAGATTGGGAAACACTGAAGCTTTCTTT
few TRBJ1-1 NA TRBV23-1 14 CASSQSADSTEAFF TGCGCCAGCAGTCAATCCGCCGATAGCACTGAAGCTTTCTTT
NA TRBJ2-7 NA TRBV25-1 13 CASSEGAPYEQYF TGTGCCAGCAGTGAAGGGGCACCTTACGAGCAGTACTTC
NA TRBJ2-2 TRBD1 TRBV6-1 15 CASRVGTGDTGELFF TGTGCCAGCAGGGTTGGGACAGGGGACACCGGGGAGCTGTTTTTT
NA TRBJ1-2 TRBD1 TRBV5-1 15 CASSYAGTANYGYTF TGCGCCAGCAGCTACGCCGGGACAGCTAACTATGGCTACACCTTC
NA TRBJ1-5 NA TRBV6-1 15 CASSPVRGLNQPQHF TGTGCCAGCAGCCCCGTGCGGGGCCTCAATCAGCCCCAGCATTTT
NA TRBJ1-3 TRBD1 TRBV5-4 15 CASSPDRVSGNTIYF TGTGCCAGCAGTCCTGACAGGGTCTCTGGAAACACCATATATTTT
NA TRBJ1-1 NA TRBV5-8 13 CASSFQGNTEAFF TGTGCCAGCAGCTTTCAGGGGAATACTGAAGCTTTCTTT
NA TRBJ2-7 NA TRBV18 14 CASSPKGRSYEQYF TGTGCCAGCTCACCAAAGGGGCGCTCCTACGAGCAGTACTTC
NA TRBJ1-6 NA TRBV19 14 CASSISGYNSPLHF TGTGCCAGTAGTATTTCGGGTTATAATTCACCCCTCCACTTT
NA TRBJ2-5 NA TRBV2 12 CASSRQKETQYF TGTGCCAGCAGCCGACAGAAAGAGACCCAGTACTTC
NA TRBJ2-7 NA TRBV5-6 13 CASSFTGSYEQYF TGTGCCAGCAGCTTTACTGGTTCCTACGAGCAGTACTTC
NA TRBJ2-5 TRBD2 TRBV18 13 CATAGGYQETQYF TGTGCCACGGCGGGGGGGTACCAAGAGACCCAGTACTTC
NA TRBJ1-4 NA TRBV7-9 16 CASSSPKTGNNEKLFF TGTGCCAGCAGCTCACCAAAGACAGGAAATAATGAAAAACTGTTTTTT
once TRBJ1-1 NA TRBV19 15 CASSIVAGGWTEAFF TGTGCCAGTAGTATAGTAGCGGGGGGGTGGACTGAAGCTTTCTTT
NA TRBJ2-6 NA TRBV29-1 13 CSVDDDGANGLTF TGCAGCGTTGACGACGATGGGGCCAACGGCCTGACTTTC
NA TRBJ2-7 NA TRBV5-6 11 CASSYRVEQYF TGTGCCAGCAGCTATCGGGTCGAGCAGTACTTC
NA TRBJ1-3 NA TRBV7-6 16 CASSLDGERSGNTIYF TGTGCCAGCAGCTTAGACGGGGAACGGTCTGGAAACACCATATATTTT
NA TRBJ2-7 NA TRBV9 15 CASSVGGGRYYEQYF TGTGCCAGCAGCGTAGGTGGGGGGAGATACTACGAGCAGTACTTC
NA TRBJ2-3 TRBD2 TRBV18 17 CASSPSSLAGTTDTQYF TGTGCCAGCTCACCTTCATCACTAGCGGGGACCACAGATACGCAGTATTTT
few TRBJ2-3 NA TRBV5-1 18 CASSLAAGLGGATDTQYF TGCGCCAGCAGCTTGGCCGCTGGGTTGGGCGGGGCCACAGATACGCAGTATTTT
NA TRBJ1-3 TRBD1 TRBV6-5 15 CASRRVTGAGNTIYF TGTGCCAGCAGAAGGGTCACAGGGGCTGGAAACACCATATATTTT
NA TRBJ1-5 TRBD1 TRBV19 13 CASRDRDNQPQHF TGTGCCAGCCGGGACAGGGACAATCAGCCCCAGCATTTT